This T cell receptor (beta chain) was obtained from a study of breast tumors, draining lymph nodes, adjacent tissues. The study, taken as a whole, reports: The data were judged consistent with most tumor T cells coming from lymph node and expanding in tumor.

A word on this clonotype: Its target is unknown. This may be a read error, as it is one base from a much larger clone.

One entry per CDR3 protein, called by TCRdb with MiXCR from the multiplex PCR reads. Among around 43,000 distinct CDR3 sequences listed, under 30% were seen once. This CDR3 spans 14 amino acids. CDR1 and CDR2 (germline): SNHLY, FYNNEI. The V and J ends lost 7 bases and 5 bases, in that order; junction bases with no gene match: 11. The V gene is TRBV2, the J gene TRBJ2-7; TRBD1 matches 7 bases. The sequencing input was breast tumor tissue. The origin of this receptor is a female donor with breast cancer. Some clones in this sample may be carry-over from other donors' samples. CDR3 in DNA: TGTGCCAGCACATGGGCCAGAGGACAGGACGAGCAGTACTTC. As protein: CASTWARGQDEQYF.